Listed below are T cell receptor beta chains from one sample, sequenced in a study of radiation and T cells in renal cell carcinoma. TCRdb's table, derived via immunoSEQ multiplex PCR, lists solely in-frame clones and lacks some. The sample comprises roughly 130,000 clones, around nine tenths of which are singletons, and about 12% rests with the top ten. Specimen: blood, collected from a patient whose treatment included radiotherapy and nephrectomy. Source of these receptors: a woman between 50 and 59 years old with renal cell carcinoma. The CDR3 runs from the conserved cysteine through the conserved F or W. D genes are given only for firm matches. Clone size is shown for a subset of rows, as once, few, many or a class of expanded clone.

abundance | d_gene | j_gene | v_gene | CDR3nt | CDR3aa
once | TRBD2 | TRBJ2-5 | TRBV5-1 | TGCGCCAGCAGCTTGGTAGCGGGGGGCCGGGAGACCCAGTACTTC | CASSLVAGGRETQYF
NA | TRBD2 | TRBJ2-3 | TRBV5-4 | TGTGCCAGCAGCCCTCAACTAGCGGCAGATACGCAGTATTTT | CASSPQLAADTQYF
NA | NA | TRBJ1-2 | TRBV6-5 | TGTGCCAGCACCCCAGGGGCGTACTATGGCTACACCTTC | CASTPGAYYGYTF
NA | NA | TRBJ2-1 | TRBV7-6 | TGTGCCAGCAGCTTAGCCCCAGGGGTCGAGCAGTTCTTC | CASSLAPGVEQFF
NA | NA | TRBJ2-5 | TRBV2 | TGTGCCAGCAGGTTTACGATGACAGGAGTTGAGACCCAGTACTTC | CASRFTMTGVETQYF
NA | TRBD2 | TRBJ2-1 | TRBV7-3 | TGTGCCAGCAGCTTAAATAGCGGGGGCTACAATGAGCAGTTCTTC | CASSLNSGGYNEQFF
NA | TRBD1 | TRBJ2-2 | TRBV9 | TGTGCCAGCAGCCACAGGGGAATGGACACCGGGGAGCTGTTTTTT | CASSHRGMDTGELFF
NA | NA | TRBJ2-1 | TRBV7-3 | TGTGCCAGCAGCTTAAGAGGAGGCCCAGGGTCCCACAATGAGCAGTTCTTC | CASSLRGGPGSHNEQFF
NA | TRBD2 | TRBJ2-1 | TRBV2 | TGTGCCAGCAGTGAAGCTGAAGGGACTATCAATGAGCAGTTCTTC | CASSEAEGTINEQFF
NA | NA | TRBJ2-7 | TRBV19 | TGTGCCAGTAGTCCCGCGAAAGGATTATACGAGCAGTACTTC | CASSPAKGLYEQYF
NA | NA | TRBJ1-3 | TRBV7-9 | TGTGCCAGCAGCTTACTGACAACGGGGCCCTCCTCTGGAAACACCATATATTTT | CASSLLTTGPSSGNTIYF
few | TRBD1 | TRBJ1-1 | TRBV18 | TGTGCCAGCTCACCAAACCGACAGGGGTTGAACACTGAAGCTTTCTTT | CASSPNRQGLNTEAFF
NA | TRBD1 | TRBJ2-6 | TRBV19 | TGTGCCAGTTCCAGGGGGCCTGGGGCCAACGTCCTGACTTTC | CASSRGPGANVLTF
once | TRBD2 | TRBJ2-3 | TRBV7-6 | TGTGCCAGCAGCTTAGCTAGCGGGGGGATGACAGATACGCAGTATTTT | CASSLASGGMTDTQYF
NA | TRBD2 | TRBJ2-3 | TRBV15 | TGTGCCACCAGCAGAGAAGAGACTAGCGGGGACACAGATACGCAGTATTTT | CATSREETSGDTDTQYF
once | NA | TRBJ2-3 | TRBV6-6 | TGTGCCAGCAGTTACGGTGAGAGCACAGATACGCAGTATTTT | CASSYGESTDTQYF
NA | TRBD1 | TRBJ2-2 | TRBV6-6 | TGTGCCAGCAGTATGTCAGGGGGCTCGAACACCGGGGAGCTGTTTTTT | CASSMSGGSNTGELFF
once | TRBD1 | TRBJ2-2 | TRBV11-1 | TGTGCCAGCAGCATTAGACAGGGAAACACCGGGGAGCTGTTTTTT | CASSIRQGNTGELFF
NA | NA | TRBJ1-2 | TRBV15 | TGTGCCACCAGCAGAGTATTAGGGGGAACGGACCCCTGGGGCTACACCTTC | CATSRVLGGTDPWGYTF
once | NA | TRBJ1-5 | TRBV4-2 | TGTGCCAGCAGCCAAGAGGGGACGGAGAATCAGCCCCAGCATTTT | CASSQEGTENQPQHF
NA | TRBD1 | TRBJ1-2 | TRBV4-2 | TGTGCCAGCAGCCCGACAGGGCGTCAATATGGCTACACCTTC | CASSPTGRQYGYTF
NA | NA | TRBJ2-7 | TRBV19 | TGTGCCAGTAGTCCTTCACGGACAGCTTCCTACGAGCAGTACTTC | CASSPSRTASYEQYF
NA | NA | TRBJ1-1 | TRBV9 | TGTGCCAGCAGCTTCGGAGGGGCCGGAGGTGAAGCTTTCTTT | CASSFGGAGGEAFF
NA | NA | TRBJ1-5 | TRBV6-5 | TGTGCCAGCAGTTACTCGAGGGATGGCGGTCAGCCCCAGCATTTT | CASSYSRDGGQPQHF
NA | TRBD2 | TRBJ2-1 | TRBV7-8 | TGTGCCAGCACCCAACAATTTAAGCGGGGGGACAATGAGCAGTTCTTC | CASTQQFKRGDNEQFF
NA | TRBD1 | TRBJ2-7 | TRBV2 | TGTGCCAGCAGGGACTCTGGGACAGATCATCAGTACTTC | CASRDSGTDHQYF
NA | TRBD2 | TRBJ2-7 | TRBV5-1 | TGCGCCAGCAGCCCAGGGACTAGCGGGGGGTTCAGCTCCTACGAGCAGTACTTC | CASSPGTSGGFSSYEQYF
NA | TRBD1 | TRBJ1-2 | TRBV18 | TGTGCCAGCTCACTCTCGACAGGGGACTATGGCTACACCTTC | CASSLSTGDYGYTF
NA | TRBD1 | TRBJ2-3 | TRBV11-2 | TGTGCCAGCAGCTTTGACAGGGTAGCCGATACGCAGTATTTT | CASSFDRVADTQYF
NA | NA | TRBJ2-7 | TRBV5-1 | TGCGCCAGCAGCCTGGAGGACACGGTGCAGTACTTC | CASSLEDTVQYF
NA | NA | TRBJ1-4 | TRBV6-1 | TGTGCCAGCAGCCTGGCGCAGGGTATTGAAAAACTGTTTTTT | CASSLAQGIEKLFF
few | TRBD1 | TRBJ1-6 | TRBV28 | TGTGCCAGCAGATTGGACAGGGGAAGTTCACCCCTCCACTTT | CASRLDRGSSPLHF
NA | NA | TRBJ2-1 | TRBV4-2 | TGTGCCAGCAGCCAAGATAGGGGGGCGTCTCGGAATGAGCAGTTCTTC | CASSQDRGASRNEQFF
once | TRBD2 | TRBJ2-2 | TRBV4-1 | TGCGCCAGCAGCCACCCTGACGGGGGGGACCGGGAGCTGTTTTTT | CASSHPDGGDRELFF
few | TRBD1 | TRBJ1-2 | TRBV14 | TGTGCCAGCAGCCCGTTGACAGGGATTGGAAGCTACACCTTC | CASSPLTGIGSYTF
few | NA | TRBJ1-5 | TRBV30 | TGTGCCTGGGCCCCTGTAGGTAGCAATCAGCCCCAGCATTTT | CAWAPVGSNQPQHF
NA | NA | TRBJ1-1 | TRBV5-4 | TGTGCCAGCAGCTTAAGCGTCGACCGGAACACTGAAGCTTTCTTT | CASSLSVDRNTEAFF
NA | NA | TRBJ1-5 | TRBV7-9 | TGTGCCAGCAGCTTGGGCAGGGGAAGGAATCAGCCCCAGCATTTT | CASSLGRGRNQPQHF
NA | NA | TRBJ1-6 | TRBV6-1 | TGTGCCAGCAAGGACGTAAATAATTCACCCCTCCACTTT | CASKDVNNSPLHF
NA | NA | TRBJ1-4 | TRBV6-5 | TGTGCCAGCAGTTACTCAGGGGCAACTAATGAAAAACTGTTTTTT | CASSYSGATNEKLFF
NA | TRBD1 | TRBJ2-1 | TRBV7-9 | TGTGCCAGCCGGGGGGGATGGGACAGGGGAAAACGTGCGTACAATGAGCAGTTCTTC | CASRGGWDRGKRAYNEQFF
NA | NA | TRBJ1-1 | TRBV29-1 | TGCAGCGTTGATCGAGGAGGGAACACTGAAGCTTTCTTT | CSVDRGGNTEAFF
NA | TRBD2 | TRBJ2-7 | TRBV2 | TGTGCCAGCAGCCCCGCCGGGACTACCACCTACGAGCAGTACTTC | CASSPAGTTTYEQYF
NA | TRBD1 | TRBJ2-1 | TRBV7-9 | TGTGCCAGCAGCATAGGGGACAGGGCCTTCGTGGAGCAGTTCTTC | CASSIGDRAFVEQFF
NA | NA | TRBJ2-7 | TRBV11-2 | TGTGCCAGCAGCTTAGATGATAGGGAGAGCTCCTACGAGCAGTACTTC | CASSLDDRESSYEQYF
few | NA | TRBJ2-2 | TRBV30 | TGTGCCTGGAGTCTGCTGGCAGGGACCGGGGAGCTGTTTTTT | CAWSLLAGTGELFF
NA | TRBD2 | TRBJ2-5 | TRBV5-1 | TGCGCCAGCGGCCACCCTGGACTAGCTGGGGAGACCCAGTACTTC | CASGHPGLAGETQYF
NA | TRBD2 | TRBJ2-5 | TRBV7-7 | TGTGCTAGCAGCTTAGGGACTAGCGGTCAAGAGACCCAGTACTTC | CASSLGTSGQETQYF
NA | NA | TRBJ1-2 | TRBV19 | TGTGCCAGTAGTATAGGGGCGGCAGGCTATGGCTACACCTTC | CASSIGAAGYGYTF
NA | TRBD1 | TRBJ2-1 | TRBV19 | TGTGCCAGTAGTCTACAGGGGGCTAAGGTTCCGCAGTTCTTC | CASSLQGAKVPQFF
NA | NA | TRBJ1-2 | TRBV7-9 | TGTGCCAGCAGGCGAGAGGGCGATGGCTACACCTTC | CASRREGDGYTF
once | NA | TRBJ2-1 | TRBV7-2 | TGTGCCAGCAGCTTAGATCCAGGGAGCTCCTACAATGAGCAGTTCTTC | CASSLDPGSSYNEQFF
NA | NA | TRBJ2-7 | TRBV5-1 | TGCGCCAGCTCCCCTCTGAGCGGCGGGGACTACGAGCAGTACTTC | CASSPLSGGDYEQYF
NA | NA | TRBJ1-1 | TRBV29-1 | TGCAGCTCCCAGACAGGGAACACTGAAGCTTTCTTT | CSSQTGNTEAFF
NA | NA | TRBJ1-1 | TRBV7-8 | TGTGCCAGCAGCTTAGGGGCCACTGAAGCTTTCTTT | CASSLGATEAFF
NA | NA | TRBJ1-6 | TRBV5-1 | TGCGCCAGCAGCTTGGCCCAGGTCAGGGGAAGGAATTCACCCCTCCACTTT | CASSLAQVRGRNSPLHF
NA | NA | TRBJ2-5 | TRBV4-1 | TGCGCCAGCAGCCAAGATTGGGCCAGCGGACAAGAGACCCAGTACTTC | CASSQDWASGQETQYF
once | TRBD2 | TRBJ2-1 | TRBV4-1 | TGCGCCAGCAGCCACCTACTAGCGGAACTTTACAATGAGCAGTTCTTC | CASSHLLAELYNEQFF
NA | TRBD1 | TRBJ2-2 | TRBV29-1 | TGCAGCGTTGAGGGACAGGGAGACACCGGGGAGCTGTTTTTT | CSVEGQGDTGELFF
NA | NA | TRBJ1-5 | TRBV10-3 | TGTGCCACCCTCTCCGGGACAAATAGCAATCAGCCCCAGCATTTT | CATLSGTNSNQPQHF